These T cell receptor beta chains were read from a single sample in a study of cytotoxic CD8 clonotypes in ibrutinib-treated CLL. The repertoire was sequenced with immunoSEQ multiplex PCR; TCRdb's copy has only in-frame clones and lacks some. The sample yields under 200,000 clones, more than 65% seen once. Sequenced material: PBMCs, taken after 12 months of ibrutinib treatment. Source of these receptors: a human donor with chronic lymphocytic leukemia. CDR3s include the opening cysteine and the closing phenylalanine or tryptophan. Each record gives: V gene, CDR3 length, clone size, J gene, CDR3 protein. Expanded clones get a size class; other rows say once, few or many, or leave the size out.

v_gene: TRBV30; len: 11; abundance: few; j_gene: TRBJ1-1; CDR3aa: CAWSVSVEAFF
v_gene: TRBV28; len: 18; abundance: -; j_gene: TRBJ2-1; CDR3aa: CASSPRLAGGKTYNEQFF
v_gene: TRBV5-6; len: 14; abundance: -; j_gene: TRBJ2-7; CDR3aa: CASSSRTGAGEQYF
v_gene: TRBV21-1; len: 15; abundance: -; j_gene: TRBJ1-3; CDR3aa: CASRALGGKGNTIYF
v_gene: TRBV4-2; len: 13; abundance: -; j_gene: TRBJ2-3; CDR3aa: CASSQDKTSAQYF
v_gene: TRBV27; len: 16; abundance: -; j_gene: TRBJ2-3; CDR3aa: CASSLSRDSYTDTQYF
v_gene: TRBV7-9; len: 15; abundance: few; j_gene: TRBJ1-1; CDR3aa: CASNRGTGVNTEAFF
v_gene: TRBV7-8; len: 16; abundance: once; j_gene: TRBJ1-5; CDR3aa: CASSSDRGSHNQPQHF
v_gene: TRBV19; len: 15; abundance: -; j_gene: TRBJ1-5; CDR3aa: CASSQHTGSNQPQHF
v_gene: TRBV5-4; len: 12; abundance: -; j_gene: TRBJ2-2; CDR3aa: CASSSDSGELFF
v_gene: TRBV5-1; len: 15; abundance: few; j_gene: TRBJ2-3; CDR3aa: CASSLWGLSTDTQYF
v_gene: TRBV20-1; len: 11; abundance: -; j_gene: TRBJ2-1; CDR3aa: CSAEGLDEQFF
v_gene: TRBV7-2; len: 14; abundance: -; j_gene: TRBJ2-1; CDR3aa: CASSPGLETNEQFF
v_gene: TRBV4-2; len: 17; abundance: -; j_gene: TRBJ2-4; CDR3aa: CASSQPGQGASKNIQYF
v_gene: TRBV30; len: 13; abundance: few; j_gene: TRBJ1-1; CDR3aa: CAWSVFLSTEAFF
v_gene: TRBV6-1; len: 15; abundance: -; j_gene: TRBJ2-3; CDR3aa: CASRSGGLGTDTQYF
v_gene: TRBV6-1; len: 15; abundance: -; j_gene: TRBJ2-3; CDR3aa: CASSTSGTSTDTQYF
v_gene: TRBV6-6; len: 13; abundance: -; j_gene: TRBJ1-5; CDR3aa: CASSYSLNQPQHF
v_gene: TRBV19; len: 12; abundance: -; j_gene: TRBJ2-7; CDR3aa: CASSKTGYEQYF
v_gene: TRBV4-3; len: 19; abundance: -; j_gene: TRBJ2-2; CDR3aa: CASSQDLSSWAASTGELFF
v_gene: TRBV7-2; len: 15; abundance: -; j_gene: TRBJ1-3; CDR3aa: CASSPRQISGNTIYF
v_gene: TRBV7-9; len: 16; abundance: few; j_gene: TRBJ1-3; CDR3aa: CASSPPFGGPQITIYF